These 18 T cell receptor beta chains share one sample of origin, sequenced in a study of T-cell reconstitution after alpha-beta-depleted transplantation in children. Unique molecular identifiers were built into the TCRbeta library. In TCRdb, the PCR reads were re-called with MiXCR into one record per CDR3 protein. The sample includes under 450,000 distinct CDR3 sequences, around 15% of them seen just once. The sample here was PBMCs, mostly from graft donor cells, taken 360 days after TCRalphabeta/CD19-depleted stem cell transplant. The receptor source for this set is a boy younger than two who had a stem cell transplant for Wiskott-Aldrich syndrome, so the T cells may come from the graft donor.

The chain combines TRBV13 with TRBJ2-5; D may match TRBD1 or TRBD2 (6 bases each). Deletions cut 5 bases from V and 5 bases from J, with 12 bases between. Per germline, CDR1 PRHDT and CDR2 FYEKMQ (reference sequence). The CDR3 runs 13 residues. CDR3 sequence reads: CASSPFGGETQYF. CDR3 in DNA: TGTGCCAGCAGCCCGTTCGGGGGCGAGACCCAGTACTTC.

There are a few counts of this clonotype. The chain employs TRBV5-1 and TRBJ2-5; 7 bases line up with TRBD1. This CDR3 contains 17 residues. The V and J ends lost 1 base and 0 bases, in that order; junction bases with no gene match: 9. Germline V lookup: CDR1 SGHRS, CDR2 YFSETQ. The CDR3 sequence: CASSLFVRDSYQETQYF. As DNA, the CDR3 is TGCGCCAGCAGCTTGTTCGTTCGGGACAGTTACCAAGAGACCCAGTACTTC.

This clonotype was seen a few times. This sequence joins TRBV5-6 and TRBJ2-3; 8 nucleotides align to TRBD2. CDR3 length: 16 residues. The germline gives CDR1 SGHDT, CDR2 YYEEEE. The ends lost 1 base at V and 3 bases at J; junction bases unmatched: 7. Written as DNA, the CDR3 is TGTGCCAGCAGCTTGCGATTTAGCGGGGAAACAGATACGCAGTATTTT. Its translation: CASSLRFSGETDTQYF.

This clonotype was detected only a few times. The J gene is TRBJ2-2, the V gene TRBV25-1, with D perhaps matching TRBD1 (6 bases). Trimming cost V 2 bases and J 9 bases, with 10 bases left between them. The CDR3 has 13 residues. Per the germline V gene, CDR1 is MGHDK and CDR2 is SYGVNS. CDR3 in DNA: TGTGCCAGCAGTGAAATGGGGGCTAGGGAGCTGTTTTTT. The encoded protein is CASSEMGARELFF.

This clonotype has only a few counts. CDR3 sequence reads: CASSESVTGFGSPLHF. CDR3 DNA sequence: TGCGCCAGCAGTGAGTCGGTGACAGGGTTTGGATCACCCCTCCACTTT. The chain employs TRBV10-2 and TRBJ1-6; 7 nucleotides align to TRBD1. Unmatched junction bases numbered 9, after V lost 0 bases and J lost 10 bases. Germline V CDR1 and CDR2: WSHSY, SAAADI. The CDR3 consists of 16 residues.

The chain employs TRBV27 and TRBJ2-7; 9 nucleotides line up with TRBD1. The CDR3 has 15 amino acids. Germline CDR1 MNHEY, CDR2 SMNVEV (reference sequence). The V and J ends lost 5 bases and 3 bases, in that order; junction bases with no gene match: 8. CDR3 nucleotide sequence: TGTGCCAGCAGTCGGTCGGGACAGGGCATCTACGAGCAGTACTTC. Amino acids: CASSRSGQGIYEQYF.

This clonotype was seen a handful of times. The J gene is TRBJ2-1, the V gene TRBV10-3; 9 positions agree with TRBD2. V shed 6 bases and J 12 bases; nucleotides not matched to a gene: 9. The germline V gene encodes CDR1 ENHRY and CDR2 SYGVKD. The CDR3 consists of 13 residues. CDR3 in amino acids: CAISPAGGRGQFF. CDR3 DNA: TGTGCCATCAGCCCAGCGGGAGGCCGGGGGCAGTTCTTC.

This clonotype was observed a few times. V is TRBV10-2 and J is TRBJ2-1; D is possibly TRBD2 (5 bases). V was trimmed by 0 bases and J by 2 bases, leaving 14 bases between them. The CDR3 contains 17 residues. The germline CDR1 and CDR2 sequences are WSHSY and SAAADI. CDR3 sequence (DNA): TGCGCCAGCAGTGAGTCGAGGGTAGCGTTCCCCTACAATGAGCAGTTCTTC. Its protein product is CASSESRVAFPYNEQFF.

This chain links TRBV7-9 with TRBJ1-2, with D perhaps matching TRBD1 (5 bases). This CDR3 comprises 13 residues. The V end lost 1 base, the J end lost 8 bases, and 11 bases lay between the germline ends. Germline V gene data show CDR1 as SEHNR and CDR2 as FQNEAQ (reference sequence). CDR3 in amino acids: CASSLVSGQGYTF. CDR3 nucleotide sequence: TGTGCCAGCAGCTTAGTTTCGGGGCAAGGCTACACCTTC.

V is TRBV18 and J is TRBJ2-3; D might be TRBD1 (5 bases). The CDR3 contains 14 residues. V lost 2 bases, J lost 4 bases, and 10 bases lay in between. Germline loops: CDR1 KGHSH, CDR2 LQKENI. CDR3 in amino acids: CASSPEQVSDTQYF. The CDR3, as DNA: TGTGCCAGCTCACCAGAACAGGTTTCAGATACGCAGTATTTT.

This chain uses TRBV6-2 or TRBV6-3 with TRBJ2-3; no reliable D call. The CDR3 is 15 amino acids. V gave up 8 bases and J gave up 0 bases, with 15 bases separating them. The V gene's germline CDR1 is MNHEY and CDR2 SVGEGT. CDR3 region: CASHRRITSTDTQYF. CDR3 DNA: TGTGCCAGCCACCGCAGGATTACTAGCACAGATACGCAGTATTTT.

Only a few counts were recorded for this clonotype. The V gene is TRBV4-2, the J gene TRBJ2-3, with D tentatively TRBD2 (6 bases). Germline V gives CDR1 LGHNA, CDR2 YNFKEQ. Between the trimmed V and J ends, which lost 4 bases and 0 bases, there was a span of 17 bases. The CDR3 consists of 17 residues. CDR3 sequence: CASSPGLQRGSTDTQYF. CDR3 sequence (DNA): TGTGCCAGCAGCCCGGGACTTCAGCGTGGTAGCACAGATACGCAGTATTTT.

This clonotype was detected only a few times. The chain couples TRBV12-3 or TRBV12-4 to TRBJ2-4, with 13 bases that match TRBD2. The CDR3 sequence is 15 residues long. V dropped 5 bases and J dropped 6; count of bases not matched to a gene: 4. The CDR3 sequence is CASSATSGRTNIQYF. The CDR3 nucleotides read TGTGCCAGCAGTGCGACTAGCGGGAGGACAAACATTCAGTACTTC.

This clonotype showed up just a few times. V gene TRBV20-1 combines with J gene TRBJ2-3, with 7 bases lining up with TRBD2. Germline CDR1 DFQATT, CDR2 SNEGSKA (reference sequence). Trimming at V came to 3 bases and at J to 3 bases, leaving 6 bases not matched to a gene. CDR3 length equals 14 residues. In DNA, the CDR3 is TGCAGTGCTAGGCCGGCTAGCGGAACAGATACGCAGTATTTT. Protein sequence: CSARPASGTDTQYF.

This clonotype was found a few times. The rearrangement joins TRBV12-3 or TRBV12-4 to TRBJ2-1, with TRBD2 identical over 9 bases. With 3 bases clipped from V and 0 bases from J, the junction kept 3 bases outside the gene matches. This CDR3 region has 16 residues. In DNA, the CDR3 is TGTGCCAGCAGTTTCCCTAGCGGGGTCTCCTACAATGAGCAGTTCTTC. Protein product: CASSFPSGVSYNEQFF.

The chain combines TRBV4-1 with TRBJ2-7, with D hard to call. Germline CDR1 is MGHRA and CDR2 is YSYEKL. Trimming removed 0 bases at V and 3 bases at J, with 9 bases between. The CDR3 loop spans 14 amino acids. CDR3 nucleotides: TGCGCCAGCAGCCAAGATGGGAATTACTACGAGCAGTACTTC. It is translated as CASSQDGNYYEQYF.

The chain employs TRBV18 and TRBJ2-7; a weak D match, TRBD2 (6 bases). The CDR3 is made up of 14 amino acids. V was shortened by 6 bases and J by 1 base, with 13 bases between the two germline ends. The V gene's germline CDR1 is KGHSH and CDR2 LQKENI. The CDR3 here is CASSSLATSYEQYF. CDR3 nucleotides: TGTGCCAGCTCCAGCCTAGCGACTTCCTACGAGCAGTACTTC.

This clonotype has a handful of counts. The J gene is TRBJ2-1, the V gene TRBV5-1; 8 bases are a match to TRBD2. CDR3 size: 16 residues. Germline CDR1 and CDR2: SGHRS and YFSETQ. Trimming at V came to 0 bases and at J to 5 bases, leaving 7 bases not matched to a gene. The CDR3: CASSLALREGNNEQFF. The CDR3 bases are TGCGCCAGCAGCTTGGCCTTACGGGAGGGCAACAATGAGCAGTTCTTC.